This TCR beta chain was documented in a study of T cells in Graves' hyperthyroidism and ophthalmopathy. It was RNA transcripts that yielded the amplified TCR beta CDR3 regions. Primed by the HTBI set, a first-round RT-PCR was run on the TCR CDR3. TCRdb recomputed calls from the multiplex PCR reads with MiXCR, one row per CDR3 protein. The sample contains a few hundred thousand distinct CDR3 sequences, roughly 14% of which appear only once. V shed 6 bases and J 0 bases; nucleotides not matched to a gene: 0. The germline V gene has CDR1 LNHNV and CDR2 YYDKDF (reference sequence). The CDR3 is 15 residues long. This clonotype was counted a few times.

This receptor was taken from a woman between 18 and 29 years old with Graves' hyperthyroidism. The chain employs TRBV15 and TRBJ2-2; 11 bases are shared with TRBD2. Sequencing was performed on blood. The chain's CDR3 is CATSSGGANTGELFF. CDR3 sequence (DNA): TGTGCCACCAGTAGCGGGGGGGCGAACACCGGGGAGCTGTTTTTT.